This T cell receptor (beta chain) was identified during a study of T-cell reconstitution after alpha-beta-depleted transplantation in children. Study results and limitations: In some patients, recipient T cells and intrathymic progenitors surviving conditioning explained high day-60 diversity.

There are a few counts of this clonotype. Its antigen remains unknown. The V gene's germline CDR1 is DFQATT and CDR2 SNEGSKA (reference sequence). Trimming cost V 3 bases and J 0 bases; bases outside gene matches: 6. This CDR3 has 15 residues. A library of TCRbeta sequences, prepared with unique molecular identifiers, was generated. MiXCR was run by TCRdb on the PCR reads, yielding one entry per CDR3 protein. In the table there are hundreds of thousands of distinct CDR3 sequences, under 15% of which are singletons. The sequence was obtained from a male patient younger than 18 who had a stem cell transplant for acute myeloid leukemia, so the T cells may come from the graft donor. The chain links TRBV20-1 to TRBJ2-5, with 8 nucleotides matching TRBD2. Sample: PBMCs, mostly from graft donor cells, taken 360 days after TCRalphabeta/CD19-depleted stem cell transplant. CDR3 sequence: CSARSLAGYQETQYF. The CDR3 region has the DNA TGCAGTGCTAGGTCGTTAGCGGGGTACCAAGAGACCCAGTACTTC.